Presented here are 26 T cell receptor beta chains from one specimen sequenced in a study of T cell responses to AZD1222 COVID-19 vaccine. Data came from immunoSEQ multiplex PCR; TCRdb stores just in-frame clones and leaves some out. The sample shows fewer than 150,000 clones, around 89% of them seen only once. The material was peripheral blood, obtained on day 0 of AZD1222 vaccination. These receptors all come from an adult in good health.

The chain employs TRBV6-6 and TRBJ1-1, with D unclear. Germline loops: CDR1 MNHNY, CDR2 SVGAGI (reference sequence). The V end was cut by 10 bases, the J end by 2 bases, with 14 bases between. CDR3 size: 13 residues. The CDR3 DNA follows: TGTGCCAACAAAGGGCAGTTAAACACTGAAGCTTTCTTT. Its translation is CANKGQLNTEAFF.

The sample holds one count of this clone. The rearrangement links TRBV6-5 to TRBJ2-2, with a weak D call TRBD1 (5 bases). Between the trimmed V and J ends, which lost 6 bases and 0 bases, there was a span of 5 bases. Germline CDR1 MNHEY, CDR2 SVGAGI. The CDR3 sequence is 13 residues long. CDR3 sequence: CASRTANTGELFF. The CDR3 nucleotides read TGTGCCAGCAGGACAGCGAACACCGGGGAGCTGTTTTTT.

The CDR3 DNA reads TGTGCCAGCAGCTTAGATGTGGGACCGGGAAATGAGCAGTTCTTC. Translating gives CASSLDVGPGNEQFF. The chain combines TRBV7-3 with TRBJ2-1; D possibly matches TRBD1 or TRBD2 (5 bases each). The CDR3 extends over 15 amino acids. V lost 2 bases, J lost 7 bases, and 15 bases lay in between. Germline V gene lookup returns CDR1 SGHTA and CDR2 FQGTGA.

The chain employs TRBV19 and TRBJ1-2; TRBD1 agrees at 11 bases. The CDR3 totals 17 residues. CDR1 and CDR2 (germline): LNHDA, SQIVND (reference sequence). J gave up 2 bases and V 4 bases, and 9 bases lay outside the gene matches. CDR3 bases: TGTGCCAGTAGTACTGAACGAGGACAGGGGGCCAACTATGGCTACACCTTC. Its protein product is CASSTERGQGANYGYTF. The variable domain in full, completed from reference TRBV19 and TRBJ1-2, reads DGGITQSPKYLFRKEGQNVTLSCEQNLNHDAMYWYRQDPGQGLRLIYYSQIVNDFQKGDIAEGYSVSREKKESFPLTVTSAQKNPTAFYLCASSTERGQGANYGYTFGSGTRLTVV.

The rearrangement uses TRBV7-8 and TRBJ1-1; D is uncertain. This CDR3 region has 15 residues. Trimming removed 2 bases from V and 4 bases from J, with 14 bases in between. Germline values: CDR1 SGHVS, CDR2 FQNEAQ. CDR3: CASSLLLSVSTEAFF. CDR3 coding DNA: TGTGCCAGCAGCTTACTTCTCTCGGTCAGCACTGAAGCTTTCTTT.

The chain links TRBV7-2 to TRBJ1-1; D may be TRBD1 (5 bases). V gave up 4 bases and J gave up 0 bases, with 9 bases separating them. Germline V gene lookup returns CDR1 SGHTA and CDR2 FQGNSA. The CDR3 consists of 14 residues. The CDR3 loop reads CASSWKGLNTEAFF. Written as DNA, the CDR3 is TGTGCCAGCAGCTGGAAGGGGCTGAACACTGAAGCTTTCTTT.

CDR3 protein: CASWDSLQHEQYF. Written as DNA, the CDR3 is TGTGCCAGCTGGGACTCCCTGCAACACGAGCAGTACTTC. The V gene is TRBV6-5, the J gene TRBJ2-7, with a possible D match to TRBD2 (6 bases). The V end lost 8 bases, the J end lost 5 bases, and 16 bases lay between the germline ends. Germline lookup yields CDR1 MNHEY and CDR2 SVGAGI. CDR3 length: 13 amino acids.

This clone was counted between two and nine times. The chain is built from TRBV19 and TRBJ1-5, with 9 bases matching TRBD1. The ends lost 9 bases at V and 1 base at J; junction bases unmatched: 4. CDR1 and CDR2 (germline): LNHDA, SQIVND (reference sequence). The CDR3 runs to 14 residues. The CDR3 protein is CASRGQGSNQPQHF. The CDR3 DNA is TGTGCCAGCAGGGGACAGGGAAGCAATCAGCCCCAGCATTTT.

The rearrangement uses TRBV4-2 and TRBJ1-5, with unresolved D. The V and J ends lost 0 bases and 7 bases respectively, with 10 bases between them. Looked up from germline, CDR1 is LGHNA and CDR2 is YNFKEQ. The CDR3 is made up of 14 amino acids. In DNA form, the CDR3 reads TGTGCCAGCAGCCAAGATAAGGGCGGCCAGCCCCAGCATTTT. Translation gives CASSQDKGGQPQHF.

The V and J genes are TRBV29-1 and TRBJ1-4; no firm D call. Germline V gene lookup returns CDR1 SQVTM and CDR2 ANQGSEA. The ends were cut back, 5 bases at V and 2 bases at J, with 12 bases in the middle. CDR3 length equals 14 residues. The CDR3 is CSVKSPATNEKLFF. CDR3 in DNA: TGCAGCGTTAAGTCCCCGGCTACTAATGAAAAACTGTTTTTT.

The genes are TRBV7-3 and TRBJ2-3; 8 bases align to TRBD2. The CDR3 contains 17 residues. V lost 1 base to trimming and J lost 5 bases; unmatched junction nucleotides: 11. In germline, CDR1 is SGHTA, CDR2 FQGTGA. CDR3 in amino acids: CASSLSGPGGAVDTQYF. The CDR3 DNA follows: TGTGCCAGCAGCTTAAGTGGCCCGGGGGGGGCGGTAGATACGCAGTATTTT.

V is TRBV6-2 or TRBV6-3 and J is TRBJ2-2; a possible D gene is TRBD2 (6 bases). Germline V gene lookup returns CDR1 MNHEY and CDR2 SVGEGT. The ends were cut back, 0 bases at V and 4 bases at J, with 12 bases in the middle. This CDR3 comprises 16 residues. The CDR3 region has the DNA TGTGCCAGCAGTTACTCGCGGGGCGCCCTCACCGGGGAGCTGTTTTTT. Its protein product is CASSYSRGALTGELFF.

The chain combines TRBV28 with TRBJ1-5; TRBD1 agrees at 9 bases. Trimming cost V 6 bases and J 5 bases; bases outside gene matches: 11. Germline V lookup: CDR1 MDHEN, CDR2 SYDVKM. This CDR3 is 16 amino acids long. CDR3 coding DNA: TGTGCCAGCAGACGATGGACAGGGGCGGACGATCAGCCCCAGCATTTT. This translates into CASRRWTGADDQPQHF.

The CDR3 DNA is TGTGCCAGCAGCCCAGGTCGCACAGGGGAAGGGGGCTACACCTTC. It translates to CASSPGRTGEGGYTF. The V call is TRBV11-2, the J call TRBJ1-2; 7 bases align to TRBD1. With 5 bases clipped from V and 8 bases from J, the junction kept 14 bases outside the gene matches. This CDR3 spans 15 amino acids. Germline V CDR1 and CDR2: SGHAT, FQNNGV.

The rearrangement uses TRBV9 and TRBJ2-7; D is possibly TRBD1 (5 bases). CDR1 is SGDLS, CDR2 YYNGEE, per germline. V dropped 1 base and J dropped 5 bases, with 13 bases sitting between them. The CDR3 loop spans 14 amino acids. The CDR3 sequence is CASSVRPQGDEQYF. CDR3 DNA sequence: TGTGCCAGCAGCGTAAGGCCCCAAGGGGACGAGCAGTACTTC.

This clone came up once. The V gene is TRBV7-3, the J gene TRBJ1-3; D call uncertain. CDR1 is SGHTA, CDR2 FQGTGA, per germline. The CDR3 consists of 11 residues. V was clipped by 5 bases and J by 4 bases, with 3 bases between them. The CDR3 sequence: CASSDGNTIYF. For the CDR3, the DNA is TGTGCCAGCAGCGACGGAAACACCATATATTTT.

The chain carries TRBV12-3 or TRBV12-4 and TRBJ1-5; D is perhaps TRBD1 (5 bases). Trimming pared 6 bases from V and 6 bases from J, leaving 12 bases between. There are 13 residues in the CDR3. The CDR3 DNA sequence: TGTGCCAGCAGCCGGGGGGAGGGTCAGCCCCAGCATTTT. It translates to CASSRGEGQPQHF.

The chain's CDR3 is CASSQALAGGSRSDTQYF. CDR3 nucleotides: TGTGCCAGCAGCCAAGCACTAGCGGGGGGTTCAAGGTCGGATACGCAGTATTTT. This chain connects TRBV4-2 to TRBJ2-3; 12 bases fit TRBD2. Per germline, CDR1 LGHNA and CDR2 YNFKEQ. CDR3 length equals 18 residues. Trimming at V came to 1 base and at J to 6 bases, leaving 11 bases not matched to a gene.

The chain uses TRBV3-1 (or the pseudogene TRBV3-2) and TRBJ1-2; D is undetermined. This CDR3 contains 16 residues. Trimming stripped 1 base from V and 3 bases from J, with 15 bases between. The V gene's germline CDR1 is LGHDT and CDR2 YNNKEL (reference sequence). The CDR3 nucleotides read TGTGCCAGCAGCCAAGGTGTTGTACGGAGCTACTATGGCTACACCTTC. This codes for CASSQGVVRSYYGYTF.

The chain has TRBV10-2 and TRBJ2-6; no clear D gene. The germline V and J ends were trimmed by 8 bases and 0 bases, with 2 bases remaining between them. Germline CDR1 WSHSY, CDR2 SAAADI. The CDR3 covers 12 residues. The CDR3, as DNA: TGCGCCAGCTCCTCTGGGGCCAACGTCCTGACTTTC. It is translated as CASSSGANVLTF.

The chain is built from TRBV9 and TRBJ2-2; no clear D. The length of the CDR3 is 15 residues. From germline, CDR1 is SGDLS and CDR2 YYNGEE. Trimming shortened V by 0 bases and J by 1 base, and 7 bases separated the two germline ends. The CDR3 here is CASSVVSQNTGELFF. In DNA form, the CDR3 reads TGTGCCAGCAGCGTAGTTTCCCAGAACACCGGGGAGCTGTTTTTT. The full variable domain, completed using reference TRBV9 and TRBJ2-2, is DSGVTQTPKHLITATGQRVTLRCSPRSGDLSVYWYQQSLDQGLQFLIQYYNGEERAKGNILERFSAQQFPDLHSELNLSSLELGDSALYFCASSVVSQNTGELFFGEGSRLTVL.

The V gene is TRBV12-3 or TRBV12-4, the J gene TRBJ2-3; D unresolved. This CDR3 is 12 amino acids long. The V end was cut by 4 bases, the J end by 1 base, with 3 bases between. The CDR3 DNA reads TGTGCCAGCAGTTCCGGCACAGATACGCAGTATTTT. Residues: CASSSGTDTQYF.

The chain employs TRBV10-3 and TRBJ2-4; D may be TRBD2 (6 bases). Trimming cost V 4 bases and J 5 bases, with 12 bases left between them. Germline V gene lookup returns CDR1 ENHRY and CDR2 SYGVKD. The CDR3 is 14 residues long. The CDR3 sequence is CAISGQGGENIQYF. The DNA for the CDR3 is TGTGCCATCAGTGGGCAGGGCGGGGAAAACATTCAGTACTTC.

The genes are TRBV28 and TRBJ1-5; 7 positions match TRBD1. Germline CDR1 and CDR2: MDHEN and SYDVKM. The CDR3 length is 17 residues. Trimming at V came to 6 bases and at J to 5 bases, leaving 16 bases not matched to a gene. The CDR3 DNA sequence: TGTGCCAGCAGGATTCCCGGGACAGACTGGACTTATCAGCCCCAGCATTTT. As protein: CASRIPGTDWTYQPQHF.

This chain uses TRBV6-5 with TRBJ1-1, with 8 bases aligning to TRBD1. The CDR3 contains 15 residues. With 2 bases clipped from V and 11 bases from J, the junction kept 13 bases outside the gene matches. The V gene's germline CDR1 is MNHEY and CDR2 SVGAGI. In DNA, the CDR3 is TGTGCCAGCAGTTACGCCTTGGGAGGACAGGGTATGGCTTTCTTT. Protein: CASSYALGGQGMAFF.

J is TRBJ1-4 and V is TRBV5-1, with 8 bases identical to TRBD1. CDR3 size: 16 residues. The J segment lost 5 bases and the V segment lost 4 bases, leaving 10 bases of the junction unmatched. Germline CDR1 and CDR2: SGHRS and YFSETQ. CDR3 protein: CASSAAGGIWNEKLFF. DNA for the CDR3: TGCGCCAGCAGCGCGGCAGGGGGCATTTGGAATGAAAAACTGTTTTTT.